The present TCR beta chain was sequenced within a study of CD8+CD57+ T cells in acquired aplastic anemia. CDR1 is LNHDA, CDR2 SQIVND, per germline (reference sequence). The V and J ends lost 3 bases and 4 bases, in that order; junction bases with no gene match: 5. The CDR3 spans 14 residues. TCR beta VDJ and CDR3 profiles were obtained from a genomic DNA template. A single record per CDR3 protein comes from TCRdb applying MiXCR to the reads. The sample carries around 180,000 distinct CDR3 sequences, approximately 48% recorded once. Before being chosen for sequencing, patients had shown CD8+CD57+ cell expansion by flow cytometry.

The sequence was obtained from a human donor with aplastic anemia. The chain has TRBV19 and TRBJ2-7, with TRBD1 identical over 8 bases. What was sequenced was sorted CD4+, CD8+, or CD8+CD57+ T cells (not recorded which) from PBMCs. The CDR3 nucleotides read TGTGCCAGTAGTATCTCAGGGGGCCAATACGAGCAGTACTTC. This codes for CASSISGGQYEQYF.